This TCR beta chain was recovered during a study of CD8 T cells in ankylosing spondylitis. TCRdb reprocessed the 5' RACE reads with MiXCR, giving one entry per CDR3 protein. The table shows about 140,000 distinct CDR3 sequences, with 7% to 10% occurring only once. This clonotype has more than one count but fewer than ten. Its antigen remains unknown. This CDR3 is 13 amino acids long. Between the trimmed V and J ends, which lost 1 base and 6 bases, there was a span of 13 bases. The V gene's germline CDR1 is DFQATT and CDR2 SNEGSKA (reference sequence). Study-level results: Reportedly, significant enrichment of disease-linked clones occurred in matched ankylosing spondylitis synovial fluid.

The sequencing input was synovial fluid, either unsorted or a sorted T cell fraction (not recorded which). This clonotype was sampled from a male donor with ankylosing spondylitis. The chain has TRBV20-1 and TRBJ2-7; D not resolved. As DNA, the CDR3 is TGCAGTGCTAGAGGTGCATTCGCCGGCGAGCAGTACTTC. Its protein product is CSARGAFAGEQYF.